This T cell receptor (beta chain) was sequenced in a study of blood T cell repertoires in COVID-19. V shed 0 bases and J 3 bases; nucleotides not matched to a gene: 5. CDR3 length: 15 residues. Germline V gene lookup returns CDR1 LGHDT and CDR2 YNNKEL (reference sequence). Per the original data handling: Cell counts per sample came from amplifying reference gene primers. Sequencing used immunoSEQ multiplex PCR; TCRdb keeps in-frame clones, though not all of them. The V and J calls and clone size come from that table; D and trimming were worked out from the DNA. Seen here are over 70,000 clones, 86% observed once, and the top ten hold roughly a sixth. This clone was observed a single time.

The sequencing input was peripheral blood. This sequence joins TRBV3-1 (or the pseudogene TRBV3-2) and TRBJ2-7, with 7 nucleotides matching TRBD2. This receptor was identified in a human donor in a cohort sampled during active COVID-19. The CDR3 loop reads CASSQESGGNYEQYF. CDR3 nucleotides: TGTGCCAGCAGCCAAGAGTCCGGGGGGAACTACGAGCAGTACTTC.